Presented here are 18 T cell receptor beta chains from one specimen sequenced in a study of blood T cell repertoires in COVID-19. Here immunoSEQ multiplex PCR was the method, and the copy in TCRdb shows in-frame clones only, minus some. The table lists around 94,000 clones, 91% of them singletons, with roughly 4.5% in the top ten. Sample: peripheral blood. The receptors derive from a man younger than 35 with acute or convalescent COVID-19.

This clone was recorded only once. This CDR3 reads CASSRGGKGGYGYTF. As DNA, the CDR3 is TGTGCCAGCAGCAGGGGAGGGAAGGGTGGCTATGGCTACACCTTC. The chain links TRBV7-8 to TRBJ1-2, with D tentatively TRBD1 (5 bases). Trimming shortened V by 5 bases and J by 4 bases, and 17 bases separated the two germline ends. CDR1 is SGHVS, CDR2 FQNEAQ, per germline. CDR3 length: 15 amino acids.

The V and J genes are TRBV29-1 and TRBJ1-2, with D perhaps matching TRBD1 (5 bases). Looked up from germline, CDR1 is SQVTM and CDR2 is ANQGSEA. This CDR3 region has 18 residues. The V end lost 5 bases, the J end lost 4 bases, and 29 bases lay between the germline ends. CDR3 in DNA: TGCAGCGTTCCAAAAAGAGGAGGGGCCTCCAGCCGAGGCTATGGCTACACCTTC. It specifies CSVPKRGGASSRGYGYTF.

The V gene is TRBV5-1, the J gene TRBJ1-1; 7 nucleotides align to TRBD1. CDR3 length equals 15 residues. The germline CDR1 and CDR2 sequences are SGHRS and YFSETQ. Unmatched junction bases numbered 6, after V lost 0 bases and J lost 4 bases. The CDR3 sequence is CASSLGATGSTEAFF. The CDR3 DNA reads TGCGCCAGCAGCTTGGGCGCGACAGGGAGCACTGAAGCTTTCTTT.

This clone was counted once. The chain joins TRBV15 to TRBJ1-5; D is unclear. This CDR3 contains 15 residues. Trimming took 3 bases from V and 6 from J, leaving 15 bases between them. The germline CDR1 and CDR2 sequences are LNHNV and YYDKDF (reference sequence). As DNA, the CDR3 is TGTGCCACCAGCAGGGAGTTGTCAGCGGCTCAGCCCCAGCATTTT. Translating it yields CATSRELSAAQPQHF.

V is TRBV19 and J is TRBJ1-6; 8 bases agree with TRBD1. The CDR3 is 12 amino acids. Looked up from germline, CDR1 is LNHDA and CDR2 is SQIVND (reference sequence). With V trimmed by 5 bases and J by 9 bases, 0 bases remained unmatched. CDR3 amino acids: CASSDRGSPLHF. In DNA form, the CDR3 reads TGTGCCAGTAGTGACAGGGGTTCACCCCTCCACTTT.

This clone has a single count. V and J are TRBV21-1 and TRBJ1-5; the table assigns TRBD1, which was not confirmed against the DNA. TRBV21-1 is a pseudogene segment. The CDR3 is 14 amino acids. CDR3 bases: TGTGCCAGCAGCAAAAACAGGGGGATCAAGCCCCAGCATTTT. Protein product: CASSKNRGIKPQHF.

This CDR3 reads CATSDFEGEETQYF. The CDR3 DNA reads as TGTGCCACCAGTGATTTCGAAGGGGAAGAGACCCAGTACTTC. This chain connects TRBV24-1 to TRBJ2-5; D perhaps matches TRBD1 (5 bases). The V end was cut by 1 base, the J end by 3 bases, with 8 bases between. Germline CDR1 is KGHDR and CDR2 is SFDVKD. This CDR3 region has 14 residues.

The chain employs TRBV30 and TRBJ1-3, with a tentative D call TRBD1 (6 bases). V lost 5 bases, J lost 0 bases, and 20 bases lay in between. The V gene's germline CDR1 is GTSNPN and CDR2 SVGIG (reference sequence). This CDR3 spans 17 amino acids. The CDR3 DNA follows: TGTGCCTGGCATCTGAGGGGGTTCCTTATCTCTGGAAACACCATATATTTT. Protein product: CAWHLRGFLISGNTIYF. The entire variable domain, with the rest obtained from reference TRBV30 and TRBJ1-3, is as follows: SQTIHQWPATLVQPVGSPLSLECTVEGTSNPNLYWYRQAAGRGLQLLFYSVGIGQISSEVPQNLSASRPQDRQFILSSKKLLLSDSGFYLCAWHLRGFLISGNTIYFGEGSWLTVV.

This clone was counted only a few times. The V gene is TRBV10-1, the J gene TRBJ2-2; 7 nucleotides match TRBD1. Germline CDR1 WNHNN, CDR2 SYGVQD (reference sequence). V gave up 6 bases and J gave up 3 bases; unmatched junction bases: 1. The CDR3 length is 13 residues. The CDR3 bases are TGCGCCAGCAGGGACAGGTACACCGGGGAGCTGTTTTTT. Protein product: CASRDRYTGELFF.

For this clone: The identical CDR3 is also encoded by other nucleotide sequences in the sample. CDR3 region: CASSIGLAGGDEQFF. The CDR3 DNA sequence: TGTGCCAGTAGTATAGGACTAGCGGGCGGCGATGAGCAGTTCTTC. The chain couples TRBV19 to TRBJ2-1; 10 positions agree with TRBD2. Germline V gives CDR1 LNHDA, CDR2 SQIVND (reference sequence). J was trimmed by 8 bases and V by 1 base; bases with no gene match: 5. The CDR3 loop spans 15 amino acids.

Only a few counts were recorded for this clone. The chain recombines TRBV18 with TRBJ1-2; 7 nucleotides agree with TRBD1. The CDR3 runs 12 residues. With V trimmed by 3 bases and J by 7 bases, 2 bases remained unmatched. The germline gives CDR1 KGHSH, CDR2 LQKENI. Here the CDR3 DNA reads TGTGCCAGCTCACCCCGACAGGGTGGCTACACCTTC. Its protein product is CASSPRQGGYTF. The full variable domain, rest sourced from reference TRBV18 and TRBJ1-2, is NAGVMQNPRHLVRRRGQEARLRCSPMKGHSHVYWYRQLPEEGLKFMVYLQKENIIDESGMPKERFSAEFPKEGPSILRIQQVVRGDSAAYFCASSPRQGGYTFGSGTRLTVV.

This chain links TRBV18 with TRBJ1-2, with 7 bases matching TRBD1. The CDR3 spans 16 residues. V dropped 0 bases and J dropped 2; count of bases not matched to a gene: 6. Germline lookup yields CDR1 KGHSH and CDR2 LQKENI. CDR3 region: CASSPPNRGENYGYTF. Here the CDR3 DNA reads TGTGCCAGCTCACCACCAAACAGGGGCGAAAACTATGGCTACACCTTC.

The rearrangement uses TRBV5-6 and TRBJ2-3; 7 nucleotides agree with TRBD2. This CDR3 is built from 13 residues. From germline, CDR1 is SGHDT and CDR2 YYEEEE. Germline trimming cut 9 bases from V and 0 bases from J; bases unmatched to any gene: 4. In DNA form, the CDR3 reads TGTGCCACGGGGGGAGGCAGCACAGATACGCAGTATTTT. Translating gives CATGGGSTDTQYF.

The chain has TRBV12-2 and TRBJ2-4; TRBD2 is taken as the D call from the table, unchecked against the DNA. TRBV12-2 constitutes a pseudogene. The CDR3 length is 16 residues. The CDR3 region is CASRLIAGLAKNIQYF. CDR3 coding DNA: TGTGCAAGTCGCTTAATAGCGGGTTTAGCCAAAAACATTCAGTACTTC.

This clone was recorded once. The genes are TRBV13 and TRBJ2-2, with a tentative D call TRBD1 (6 bases). The CDR3 consists of 16 residues. Germline V lookup: CDR1 PRHDT, CDR2 FYEKMQ (reference sequence). Between the trimmed V and J ends, which lost 5 bases and 2 bases, there was a span of 15 bases. In DNA form, the CDR3 reads TGTGCCAGCAGCCCTCAGGGGCGAACAAACACCGGGGAGCTGTTTTTT. It translates to CASSPQGRTNTGELFF.

The V and J genes are TRBV25-1 and TRBJ1-1, with a weak D call TRBD1 (6 bases). CDR3 length: 12 residues. V lost 4 bases, J lost 9 bases, and 12 bases lay in between. CDR1 is MGHDK, CDR2 SYGVNS, per germline. CDR3 loop: CASSAGTPKAFF. CDR3 DNA: TGTGCCAGCAGTGCAGGGACACCGAAAGCTTTCTTT.

The rearrangement joins TRBV5-1 to TRBJ2-3; D is undetermined. Looked up from germline, CDR1 is SGHRS and CDR2 is YFSETQ. The CDR3 is 14 residues long. V dropped 4 bases and J dropped 1 base, with 10 bases sitting between them. The CDR3 bases are TGCGCCAGCAGCCCCCAACCAGGCACAGATACGCAGTATTTT. Its translation is CASSPQPGTDTQYF. Variable domain in full (rest from reference TRBV5-1 and TRBJ2-3): KAGVTQTPRYLIKTRGQQVTLSCSPISGHRSVSWYQQTPGQGLQFLFEYFSETQRNKGNFPGRFSGRQFSNSRSEMNVSTLELGDSALYLCASSPQPGTDTQYFGPGTRLTVL.

This chain links TRBV27 with TRBJ1-6; the match to TRBD1 covers 10 bases. The CDR3 sequence is 16 residues long. Germline V gene data show CDR1 as MNHEY and CDR2 as SMNVEV (reference sequence). The V gene end was trimmed by 1 base and the J gene end by 4 bases; junction bases not matched to a gene: 1. As DNA, the CDR3 is TGTGCCAGCAGTTTATGGGACAGGGGATATAATTCACCCCTCCACTTT. Residues: CASSLWDRGYNSPLHF.